This is a list of T cell receptor beta chains from one sample in a study of OX40 agonist ivuxolimab in advanced cancers. Profiling relied on immunoSEQ multiplex PCR, and the TCRdb table lists in-frame clones only, not all of them. In the table there are about 93,000 clones, 89% of which are singletons. The material was CD4+ or CD8+ T cells sorted from blood, obtained in a trial of the OX40 agonist ivuxolimab. Receptor source: an adult with an advanced solid tumor such as melanoma, head and neck, liver or kidney cancer. CDR3s include the opening cysteine and the closing phenylalanine or tryptophan. A D gene is named only where the DNA matches it firmly. Not all rows give a size; the values are once, few, many and, for expanded clones, a class.

V	J	size	D	DNA	CDR3
TRBV5-4	TRBJ2-3	-	TRBD2	TGTGCCAGCAGCTTGGGAGGGTTAGCGGGAGCAGATACGCAGTATTTT	CASSLGGLAGADTQYF
TRBV2	TRBJ1-6	-	-	TGTGCCAGCAGTGAAGACAGACGGGGGAATTCACCCCTCCACTTT	CASSEDRRGNSPLHF
TRBV5-4	TRBJ1-1	-	TRBD1	TGTGCCAGCAGCGATGGGGTGCGGACAGGTGACACTGAAGCTTTCTTT	CASSDGVRTGDTEAFF
TRBV7-3	TRBJ1-2	-	-	TGTGCCAGCAGCTTAGTCCGTCCGACCGCTCTTAGGAACTATGGCTACACCTTC	CASSLVRPTALRNYGYTF
TRBV10-2	TRBJ2-5	-	TRBD2	TGCGCCAGCAGTGGGGGCTCTACTAGCGGGAGGGAAGAGACCCAGTACTTC	CASSGGSTSGREETQYF
TRBV19	TRBJ2-2	-	-	TGTGCCAGTAGTATAAACACCGGGGAGCTGTTTTTT	CASSINTGELFF
TRBV7-2	TRBJ1-5	-	-	TGTGCCAGCAGTACAGGCTCGGGACAGCCCCAGCATTTT	CASSTGSGQPQHF
TRBV19	TRBJ1-2	-	-	TGTGCCAGTAGTCGGAACAGAGACAACTATGGCTACACCTTC	CASSRNRDNYGYTF
TRBV7-9	TRBJ1-1	-	-	TGTGCCAGCAGCTTGAGACCCACTGAAGCTTTCTTT	CASSLRPTEAFF
TRBV27	TRBJ1-1	-	TRBD1	TGTGCCACCTTACTACTGACAGGGGGACGGAACACTGAAGCTTTCTTT	CATLLLTGGRNTEAFF
TRBV5-4	TRBJ2-1	-	TRBD2	TGTGCCAGCAGCTTGGGTAGCGGGACTGGTGAGCAGTTCTTC	CASSLGSGTGEQFF
TRBV7-8	TRBJ2-1	-	-	TGTGCCAGCAGCTTGGACTCTAACAATGAGCAGTTCTTC	CASSLDSNNEQFF
TRBV18	TRBJ1-4	-	-	TGTGCCAGCTCACCAGGTGGCTCAACTAATGAAAAACTGTTTTTT	CASSPGGSTNEKLFF
TRBV6-5	TRBJ1-2	few	-	TGTGCCAGCAGTTACTCCAATTTGGGGAGCTATGGCTACACCTTC	CASSYSNLGSYGYTF
TRBV6-6	TRBJ1-2	-	-	TGTGCCAGCAGGGGAGGGACTGTCGAATATGGCTACACCTTC	CASRGGTVEYGYTF
TRBV27	TRBJ2-1	-	TRBD1	TGTGCCAGCAGTTCCCTCCTCGGGACAGGGGCCAGCTCCTACAATGAGCAGTTCTTC	CASSSLLGTGASSYNEQFF
TRBV18	TRBJ2-7	-	-	TGTGCCAGCTCACCACCAGGGGAGGCATACGAGCAGTACTTC	CASSPPGEAYEQYF
TRBV28	TRBJ1-2	-	-	TGTGCCAGCAGTTTACCCCACGGGACCTATGGCTACACCTTC	CASSLPHGTYGYTF
TRBV6-5	TRBJ2-2	-	-	TGTGCCAGCAGATATACAGGGAACACCGGGGAGCTGTTTTTT	CASRYTGNTGELFF
TRBV29-1	TRBJ2-1	-	-	TGCAGCGTTGAATTGCTAGCTGGAAGCTCCTACAATGAGCAGTTCTTC	CSVELLAGSSYNEQFF
TRBV28	TRBJ2-5	-	-	TGTGCCAGCAGACTAGGGAGTCTGGAGACCCAGTACTTC	CASRLGSLETQYF
TRBV15	TRBJ1-3	-	-	TGTGCCACCAGCAGAGATCGGCAGGTCTCTGGAAACACCATATATTTT	CATSRDRQVSGNTIYF
TRBV19	TRBJ1-3	-	-	TGTGCCAGTAGTTTTCAGGCCAGCTCTGGAAACACCATATATTTT	CASSFQASSGNTIYF
TRBV19	TRBJ1-3	-	-	TGTGCCAGTCGACCTCGCGGACGCTCTGGAAACACCATATATTTT	CASRPRGRSGNTIYF
TRBV5-6	TRBJ1-2	-	-	TGTGCCAGCAGCTGGGGCAGGGCCAACTATGGCTACACCTTC	CASSWGRANYGYTF
TRBV9	TRBJ2-5	-	TRBD2	TGTGCCAGCAGCGTAGGAAGACTAGCGGGATTGAAGACCCAGTACTTC	CASSVGRLAGLKTQYF
TRBV19	TRBJ1-3	-	TRBD1	TGTGCCAGTAGTACCCGGACAGGTTTTGGAAACACCATATATTTT	CASSTRTGFGNTIYF
TRBV7-9	TRBJ1-1	-	-	TGTGCCAGCAGCTTTTTACGAGGGAAAGATGAAGCTTTCTTT	CASSFLRGKDEAFF
TRBV10-3	TRBJ2-1	-	TRBD2	TGTGCCATCAGTGAGTCGACTAGCGGCCGCAATGAGCAGTTCTTC	CAISESTSGRNEQFF
TRBV27	TRBJ2-5	-	-	TGTGCCAGCAGCCTCATCGGGCAGGGGGAGACCCAGTACTTC	CASSLIGQGETQYF
TRBV5-4	TRBJ1-2	-	TRBD1	TGTGCCAGCAGCCCGGACAGGAACTATGGCTACACCTTC	CASSPDRNYGYTF
TRBV6-6	TRBJ2-1	-	TRBD2	TGTGCCAGCATGGGCGGGGGGCCTAACAATGAGCAGTTCTTC	CASMGGGPNNEQFF
TRBV5-4	TRBJ2-1	-	TRBD1	TGTGCCAGCAGCTTGAGGGGGCCCTCCTACAATGAGCAGTTCTTC	CASSLRGPSYNEQFF
TRBV6-5	TRBJ1-2	-	-	TGTGCCAGCAGTTACTCGACGGCGATTGGGGGCTACACCTTC	CASSYSTAIGGYTF
TRBV2	TRBJ1-1	once	TRBD1	TGTGCCAGCAGGCCCGGGACAGGGTCAGGTGAAGCTTTCTTT	CASRPGTGSGEAFF
TRBV28	TRBJ1-4	-	TRBD1	TGTGCCAGCAGTTCGACAGGGGGCAATAGTGAAAAACTGTTTTTT	CASSSTGGNSEKLFF
TRBV5-6	TRBJ2-5	-	TRBD1	TGTGCCAGCAGCTTAGGGACAGGGGACGTCGAGACCCAGTACTTC	CASSLGTGDVETQYF
TRBV7-2	TRBJ2-1	-	TRBD1	TGTGCCAGCAGCCCCGGGACAGGTTACAATGAGCAGTTCTTC	CASSPGTGYNEQFF
TRBV19	TRBJ1-2	-	TRBD1	TGTGCCAGTAGTGGATACAGGGGCGACTATGGCTACACCTTC	CASSGYRGDYGYTF
TRBV12-5	TRBJ1-5	-	-	TGTGCTAGTGGTTTGTACAGCGGGCCCCAGCATTTT	CASGLYSGPQHF
TRBV5-6	TRBJ2-6	-	-	TGTGCCAGCAGCTTGAGTCGCGGGGCTGGGGCCAACGTCCTGACTTTC	CASSLSRGAGANVLTF
TRBV6-6	TRBJ1-4	-	-	TGTGCCAGCCTCGCCAGCCGTACAACTAATGAAAAACTGTTTTTT	CASLASRTTNEKLFF
TRBV11-2	TRBJ2-5	once	-	TGTGCCAGCAGCTTAAGCTTCCAAGAGACCCAGTACTTC	CASSLSFQETQYF
TRBV6-6	TRBJ2-7	-	-	TGTGCCAGCAATCTCCTGGGACCGGCCTACGAGCAGTACTTC	CASNLLGPAYEQYF
TRBV7-2	TRBJ2-7	once	TRBD1	TGTGCCAGCAGCTTCCCGACAGGGCTGGCCGAGCAGTACTTC	CASSFPTGLAEQYF
TRBV6-6	TRBJ2-3	-	-	TGTGCCAGCAGTTACAGCCGGGAGCCCACGCAGTATTTT	CASSYSREPTQYF
TRBV5-1	TRBJ1-6	-	TRBD1	TGCGCCAGCAGCTTAAATGACAGGGCGAGAAATTCACCCCTCCACTTT	CASSLNDRARNSPLHF
TRBV4-3	TRBJ1-5	-	-	TGCGCCAGCAGCCAAGATCCACACGTGAAGCCCCAGCATTTT	CASSQDPHVKPQHF
TRBV7-9	TRBJ1-3	-	-	TGTGCCAGCAGCTTGCGATCGGGGGGCGCCGGAAACACCATATATTTT	CASSLRSGGAGNTIYF
TRBV19	TRBJ1-2	-	TRBD1	TGTGCCAGTAGTATCAGACAGGGGGATGGCTACACCTTC	CASSIRQGDGYTF
TRBV5-1	TRBJ2-6	-	TRBD1	TGCGCCAGCAGCTCGTCTTGGGAGACAGGGGTTCCTGGGGCCAACGTCCTGACTTTC	CASSSSWETGVPGANVLTF
TRBV7-3	TRBJ2-1	-	-	TGTGCCAGCAGCTTAGGGGGTGGTCGAGATGAGCAGTTCTTC	CASSLGGGRDEQFF
TRBV7-3	TRBJ1-1	-	TRBD1	TGTGCCAGCAGCCTCGAACACGGGACAGGGGCCGAAGCTTTCTTT	CASSLEHGTGAEAFF
TRBV6-5	TRBJ1-2	-	TRBD1	TGTGCCAGCAGAAGACAGGGGGCGTATGGCTACACCTTC	CASRRQGAYGYTF
TRBV9	TRBJ2-3	-	-	TGTGCCAGCAGCGTAGGAAGTGAGGGAGATACGCAGTATTTT	CASSVGSEGDTQYF
TRBV4-1	TRBJ1-1	-	-	TGCGCCAGCAGCCAAATTCCGGGGCCGAACACTGAAGCTTTCTTT	CASSQIPGPNTEAFF
TRBV4-1	TRBJ2-1	-	-	TGCGCCAGCAGCCTCGTGAAGAGGGATGAGCAGTTCTTC	CASSLVKRDEQFF
TRBV6-1	TRBJ2-2	-	-	TGTGCCAGCCTCCCGGGACACTTTAACACCGGGGAGCTGTTTTTT	CASLPGHFNTGELFF
TRBV28	TRBJ2-7	-	-	TGTGCCAGCGGAAAACTGGGCACCCCTGGCTCCTACGAGCAGTACTTC	CASGKLGTPGSYEQYF